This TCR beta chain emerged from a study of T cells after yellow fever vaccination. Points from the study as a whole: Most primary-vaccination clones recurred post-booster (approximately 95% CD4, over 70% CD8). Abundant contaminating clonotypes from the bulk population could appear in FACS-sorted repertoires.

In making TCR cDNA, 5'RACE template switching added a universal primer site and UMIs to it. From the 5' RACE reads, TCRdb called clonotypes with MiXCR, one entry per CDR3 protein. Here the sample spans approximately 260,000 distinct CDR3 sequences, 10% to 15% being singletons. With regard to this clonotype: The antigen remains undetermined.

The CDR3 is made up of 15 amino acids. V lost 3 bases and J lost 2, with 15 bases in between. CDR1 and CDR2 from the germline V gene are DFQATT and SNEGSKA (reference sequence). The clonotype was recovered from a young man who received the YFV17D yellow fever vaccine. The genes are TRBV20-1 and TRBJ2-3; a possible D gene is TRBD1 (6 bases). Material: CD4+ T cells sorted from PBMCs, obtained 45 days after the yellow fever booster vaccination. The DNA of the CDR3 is TGCAGTGCTAGGAAGGACAGCTTTTCCACAGATACGCAGTATTTT. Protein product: CSARKDSFSTDTQYF.